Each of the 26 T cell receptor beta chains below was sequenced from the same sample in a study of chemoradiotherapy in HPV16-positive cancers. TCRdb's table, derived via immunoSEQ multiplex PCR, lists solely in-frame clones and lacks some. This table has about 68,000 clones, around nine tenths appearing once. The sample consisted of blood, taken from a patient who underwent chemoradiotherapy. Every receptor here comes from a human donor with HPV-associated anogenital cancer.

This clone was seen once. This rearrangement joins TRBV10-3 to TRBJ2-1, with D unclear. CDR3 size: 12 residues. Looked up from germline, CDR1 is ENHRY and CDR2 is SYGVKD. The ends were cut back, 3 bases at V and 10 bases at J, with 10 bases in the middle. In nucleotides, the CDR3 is TGTGCCATCAGTGACATTCCCCCAGAGCAGTTCTTC. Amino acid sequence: CAISDIPPEQFF.

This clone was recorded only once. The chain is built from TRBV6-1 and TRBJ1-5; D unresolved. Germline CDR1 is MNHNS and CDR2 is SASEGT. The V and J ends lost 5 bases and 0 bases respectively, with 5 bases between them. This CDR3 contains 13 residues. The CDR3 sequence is CASSSDSNQPQHF. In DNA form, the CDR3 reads TGTGCCAGCAGTTCGGATAGCAATCAGCCCCAGCATTTT.

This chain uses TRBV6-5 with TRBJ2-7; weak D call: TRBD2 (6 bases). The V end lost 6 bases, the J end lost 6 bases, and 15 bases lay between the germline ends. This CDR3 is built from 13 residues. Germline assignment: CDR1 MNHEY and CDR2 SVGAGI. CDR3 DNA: TGTGCCAGCAGCCTGAGACTAGAGGGCGAGCAGTACTTC. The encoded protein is CASSLRLEGEQYF.

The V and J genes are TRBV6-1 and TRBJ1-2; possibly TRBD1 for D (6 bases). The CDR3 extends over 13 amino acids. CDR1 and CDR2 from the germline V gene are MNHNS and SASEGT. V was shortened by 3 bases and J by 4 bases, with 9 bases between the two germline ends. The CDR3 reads CASSESRGYGYTF. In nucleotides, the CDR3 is TGTGCCAGCAGTGAGAGCAGGGGCTATGGCTACACCTTC.

The CDR3, as DNA: TGTGCCAGCAGCGGACCTAATGAGCAGTTCTTC. Protein: CASSGPNEQFF. The rearrangement links TRBV9 to TRBJ2-1; the D is unclear. CDR3 size: 11 residues. The germline CDR1 and CDR2 sequences are SGDLS and YYNGEE. V was pared by 3 bases and J by 7 bases, with 5 bases between.

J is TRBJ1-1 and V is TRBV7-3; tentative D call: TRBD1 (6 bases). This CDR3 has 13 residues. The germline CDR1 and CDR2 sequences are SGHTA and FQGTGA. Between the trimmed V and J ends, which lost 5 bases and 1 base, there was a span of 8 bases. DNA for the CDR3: TGTGCCAGCAGCCTGGACAGGAACACTGAAGCTTTCTTT. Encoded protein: CASSLDRNTEAFF. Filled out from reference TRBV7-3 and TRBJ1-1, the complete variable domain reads GAGVSQTPSNKVTEKGKYVELRCDPISGHTALYWYRQSLGQGPEFLIYFQGTGAADDSGLPNDRFFAVRPEGSVSTLKIQRTERGDSAVYLCASSLDRNTEAFFGQGTRLTVV.

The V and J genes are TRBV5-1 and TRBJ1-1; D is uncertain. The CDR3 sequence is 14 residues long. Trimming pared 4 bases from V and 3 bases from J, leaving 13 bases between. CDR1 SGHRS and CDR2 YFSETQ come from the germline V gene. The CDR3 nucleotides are TGCGCCAGCAGCCCCCCCTCGGTGGACACTGAAGCTTTCTTT. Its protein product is CASSPPSVDTEAFF.

CDR3 in DNA: TGTGCCAGCAGCTTGGGGCTAGCGGAGTACAATGAGCAGTTCTTC. Its translation: CASSLGLAEYNEQFF. This chain links TRBV5-8 with TRBJ2-1, with TRBD2 matching over 7 bases. The CDR3 extends over 15 amino acids. Germline CDR1 reads SGHTS; CDR2 reads YDEGEE. Germline trimming cut 0 bases from V and 4 bases from J; bases unmatched to any gene: 4.

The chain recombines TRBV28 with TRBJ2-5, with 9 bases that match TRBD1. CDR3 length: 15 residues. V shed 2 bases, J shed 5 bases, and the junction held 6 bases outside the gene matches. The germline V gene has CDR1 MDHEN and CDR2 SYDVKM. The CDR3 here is CASSLVGQGMETQYF. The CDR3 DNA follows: TGTGCCAGCAGTTTAGTGGGACAGGGTATGGAGACCCAGTACTTC. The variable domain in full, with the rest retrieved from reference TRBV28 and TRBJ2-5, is DVKVTQSSRYLVKRTGEKVFLECVQDMDHENMFWYRQDPGLGLRLIYFSYDVKMKEKGDIPEGYSVSREKKERFSLILESASTNQTSMYLCASSLVGQGMETQYFGPGTRLLVL.

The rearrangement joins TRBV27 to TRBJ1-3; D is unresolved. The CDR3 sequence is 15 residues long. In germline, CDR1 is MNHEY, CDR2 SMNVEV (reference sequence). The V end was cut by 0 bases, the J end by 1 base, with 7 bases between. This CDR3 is CASSLSVGSGNTIYF. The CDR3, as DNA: TGTGCCAGCAGTTTATCAGTTGGTTCTGGAAACACCATATATTTT.

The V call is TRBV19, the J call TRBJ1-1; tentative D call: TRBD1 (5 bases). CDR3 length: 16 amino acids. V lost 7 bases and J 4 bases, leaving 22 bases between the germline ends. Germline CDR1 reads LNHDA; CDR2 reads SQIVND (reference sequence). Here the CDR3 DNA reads TGTGCCAGTAAGGGGTTCGGGGCCCTTAGGAGCACTGAAGCTTTCTTT. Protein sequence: CASKGFGALRSTEAFF.

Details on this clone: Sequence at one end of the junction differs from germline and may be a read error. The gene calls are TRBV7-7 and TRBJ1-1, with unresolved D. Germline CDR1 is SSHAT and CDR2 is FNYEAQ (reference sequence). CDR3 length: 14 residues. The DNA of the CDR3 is TGTGCTAGCAGCCCCCTGGGCACGAACACTGAAGCTTTCTTT. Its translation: CASSPLGTNTEAFF.

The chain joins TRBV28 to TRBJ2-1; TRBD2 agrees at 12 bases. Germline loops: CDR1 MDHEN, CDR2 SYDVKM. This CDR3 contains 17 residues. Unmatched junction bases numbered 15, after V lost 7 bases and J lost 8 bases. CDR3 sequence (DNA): TGTGCCAGCACCCCACCTCTAGCGGGAGGGCCAATCTATGAGCAGTTCTTC. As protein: CASTPPLAGGPIYEQFF.

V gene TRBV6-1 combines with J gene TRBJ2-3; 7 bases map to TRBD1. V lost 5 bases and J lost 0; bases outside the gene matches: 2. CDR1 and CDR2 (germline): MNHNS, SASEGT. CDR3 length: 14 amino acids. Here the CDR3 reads CASSTQGSTDTQYF. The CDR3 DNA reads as TGTGCCAGCAGTACACAGGGGAGCACAGATACGCAGTATTTT.

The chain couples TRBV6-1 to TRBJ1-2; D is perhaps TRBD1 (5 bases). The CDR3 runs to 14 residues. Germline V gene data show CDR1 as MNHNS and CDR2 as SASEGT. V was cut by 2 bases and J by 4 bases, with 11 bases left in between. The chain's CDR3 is CASSELGEGYGYTF. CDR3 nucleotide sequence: TGTGCCAGCAGTGAACTGGGGGAAGGCTATGGCTACACCTTC.

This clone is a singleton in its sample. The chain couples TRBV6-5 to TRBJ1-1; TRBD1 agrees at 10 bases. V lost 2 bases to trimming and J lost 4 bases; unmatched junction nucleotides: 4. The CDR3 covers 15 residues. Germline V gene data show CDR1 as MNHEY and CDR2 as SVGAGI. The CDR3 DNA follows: TGTGCCAGCAGTTACGGTAGGACAGGGGGCACTGAAGCTTTCTTT. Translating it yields CASSYGRTGGTEAFF.

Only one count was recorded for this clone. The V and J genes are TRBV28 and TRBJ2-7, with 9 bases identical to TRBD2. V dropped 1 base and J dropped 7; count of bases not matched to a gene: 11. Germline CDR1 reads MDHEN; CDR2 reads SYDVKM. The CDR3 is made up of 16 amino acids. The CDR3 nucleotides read TGTGCCAGCAGTTTATTCCCGGGACTAGCAGTCGAAGAGCAGTACTTC. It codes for CASSLFPGLAVEEQYF.

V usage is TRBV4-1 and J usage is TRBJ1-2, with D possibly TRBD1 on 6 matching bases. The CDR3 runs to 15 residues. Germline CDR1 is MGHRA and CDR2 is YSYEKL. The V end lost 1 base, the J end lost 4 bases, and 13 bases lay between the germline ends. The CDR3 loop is CASSQATGFGYGYTF. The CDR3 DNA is TGCGCCAGCAGCCAAGCCACAGGGTTCGGCTATGGCTACACCTTC.

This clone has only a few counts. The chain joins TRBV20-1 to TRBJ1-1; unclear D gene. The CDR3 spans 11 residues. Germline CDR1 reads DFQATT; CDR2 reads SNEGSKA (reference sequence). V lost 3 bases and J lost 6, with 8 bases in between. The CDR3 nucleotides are TGCAGTGCTAGCTACGGTCCTGAAGCTTTCTTT. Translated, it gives CSASYGPEAFF.

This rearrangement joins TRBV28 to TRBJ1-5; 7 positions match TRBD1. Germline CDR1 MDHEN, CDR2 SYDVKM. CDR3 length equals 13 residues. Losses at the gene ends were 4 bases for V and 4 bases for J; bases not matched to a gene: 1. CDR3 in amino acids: CASSWGQNQPQHF. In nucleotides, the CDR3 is TGTGCCAGCAGTTGGGGACAGAATCAGCCCCAGCATTTT.

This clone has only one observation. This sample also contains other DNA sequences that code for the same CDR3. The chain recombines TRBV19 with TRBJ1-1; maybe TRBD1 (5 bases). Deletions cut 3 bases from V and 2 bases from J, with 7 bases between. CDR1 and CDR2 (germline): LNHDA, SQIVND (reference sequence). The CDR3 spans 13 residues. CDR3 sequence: CASSMGGNTEAFF. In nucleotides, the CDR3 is TGTGCCAGTAGTATGGGGGGTAACACTGAAGCTTTCTTT.

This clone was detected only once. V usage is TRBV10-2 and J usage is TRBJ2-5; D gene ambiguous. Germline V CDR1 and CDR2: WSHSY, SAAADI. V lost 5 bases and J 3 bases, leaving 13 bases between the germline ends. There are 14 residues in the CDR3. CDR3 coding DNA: TGCGCCAGCAGTTACGGGCAGCTGGAAGAGACCCAGTACTTC. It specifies CASSYGQLEETQYF.

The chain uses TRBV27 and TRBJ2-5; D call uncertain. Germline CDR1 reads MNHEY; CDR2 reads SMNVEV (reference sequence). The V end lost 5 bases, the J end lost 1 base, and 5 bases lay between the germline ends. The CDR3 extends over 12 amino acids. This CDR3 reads CASSPLQETQYF. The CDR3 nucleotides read TGTGCCAGCAGTCCCCTCCAAGAGACCCAGTACTTC.

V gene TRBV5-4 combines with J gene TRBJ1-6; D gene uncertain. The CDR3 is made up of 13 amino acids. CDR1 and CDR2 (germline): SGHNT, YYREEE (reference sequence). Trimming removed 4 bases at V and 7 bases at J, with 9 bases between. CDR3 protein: CASSREANSPLHF. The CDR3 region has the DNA TGTGCCAGCAGCCGAGAGGCGAATTCACCCCTCCACTTT.

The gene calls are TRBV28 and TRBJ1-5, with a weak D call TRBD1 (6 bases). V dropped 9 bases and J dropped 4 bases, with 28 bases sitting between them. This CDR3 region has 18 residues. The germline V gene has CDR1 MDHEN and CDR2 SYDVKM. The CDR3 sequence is CASSTRRGERGFNQPQHF. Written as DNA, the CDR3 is TGTGCCAGTAGTACTCGCCGGGGGGAGAGGGGGTTTAATCAGCCCCAGCATTTT.

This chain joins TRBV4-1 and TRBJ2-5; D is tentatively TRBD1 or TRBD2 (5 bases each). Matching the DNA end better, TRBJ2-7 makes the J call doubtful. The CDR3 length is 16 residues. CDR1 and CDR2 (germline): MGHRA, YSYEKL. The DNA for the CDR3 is TGCGCCAGCAGCCGAATTAAGCTCGGGGCGCAAAACGAGCAGTACTTC. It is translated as CASSRIKLGAQNEQYF.